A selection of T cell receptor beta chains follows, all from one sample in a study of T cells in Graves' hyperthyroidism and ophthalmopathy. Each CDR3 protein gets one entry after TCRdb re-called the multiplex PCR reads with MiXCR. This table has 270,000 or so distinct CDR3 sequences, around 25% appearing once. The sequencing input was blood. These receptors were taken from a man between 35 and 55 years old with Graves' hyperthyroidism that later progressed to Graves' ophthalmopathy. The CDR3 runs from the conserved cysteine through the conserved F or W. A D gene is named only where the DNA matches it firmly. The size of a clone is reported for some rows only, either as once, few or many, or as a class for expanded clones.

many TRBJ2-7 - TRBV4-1 CASSQLAINYEQYF TGCGCCAGCAGCCAACTAGCGATAAATTACGAGCAGTACTTC
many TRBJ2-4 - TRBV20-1 CSARPGQAVPIQYF TGCAGTGCTAGGCCAGGGCAAGCGGTACCCATTCAGTACTTC
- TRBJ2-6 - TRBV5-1 CASSGLQHNVLTF TGCGCCAGCAGCGGTCTCCAGCACAACGTCCTGACTTTC
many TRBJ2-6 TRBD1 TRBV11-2 CASRQPGQASGANVLTF TGTGCCAGCAGACAACCGGGACAGGCCTCTGGGGCCAACGTCCTGACTTTC
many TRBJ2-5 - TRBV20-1 CSLHNQETQYF TGCAGTCTTCACAACCAAGAGACCCAGTACTTC
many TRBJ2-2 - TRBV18 CASSRSENTGELFF TGTGCCAGCTCACGTTCGGAGAACACCGGGGAGCTGTTTTTT
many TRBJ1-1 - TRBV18 CASSPLGLDTEAFF TGTGCCAGCTCACCTTTGGGGCTAGACACTGAAGCTTTCTTT
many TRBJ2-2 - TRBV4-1 CASSQDPGFGELFF TGCGCCAGCAGCCAAGATCCGGGATTCGGGGAGCTGTTTTTT
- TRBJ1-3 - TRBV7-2 CASSLGRGGGTIYF TGTGCCAGCAGCCTGGGGCGGGGTGGCGGCACCATATATTTT
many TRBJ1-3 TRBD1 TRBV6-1 CASRGQESSGNTIYF TGTGCCAGCAGAGGACAGGAAAGCTCTGGAAACACCATATATTTT
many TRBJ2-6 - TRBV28 CASSQAANVLTF TGTGCCAGCAGCCAGGCCGCCAACGTCCTGACTTTC
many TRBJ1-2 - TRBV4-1 CASSQVPSGYGYTF TGCGCCAGCAGCCAAGTCCCGTCGGGGTATGGCTACACCTTC
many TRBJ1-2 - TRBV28 CASTLNWYGYTF TGTGCCAGCACTTTAAATTGGTATGGCTACACCTTC
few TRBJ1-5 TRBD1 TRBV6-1 CASSEGRGQGLNQPQHF TGTGCCAGCAGTGAGGGTAGGGGACAGGGACTCAATCAGCCCCAGCATTTT
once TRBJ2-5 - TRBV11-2 CASSLEPGKETQYF TGTGCCAGCAGCTTAGAACCGGGAAAAGAGACCCAGTACTTC
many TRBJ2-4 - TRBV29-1 CSVLTDIQYF TGCAGCGTCCTGACCGACATTCAGTACTTC
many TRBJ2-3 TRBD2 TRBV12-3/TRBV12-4 CASRSAGFTDTQYF TGTGCCAGCAGGTCAGCGGGGTTCACAGATACGCAGTATTTT
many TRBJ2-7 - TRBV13 CASSGHVGYEQYF TGTGCCAGCAGCGGACATGTAGGCTACGAGCAGTACTTC
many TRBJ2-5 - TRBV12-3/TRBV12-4 CASRSRGLETQYF TGTGCCAGTCGAAGCAGGGGTTTGGAGACCCAGTACTTC
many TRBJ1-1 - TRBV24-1 CATSDLSSEAFF TGTGCCACCAGTGATTTGAGCTCTGAAGCTTTCTTT
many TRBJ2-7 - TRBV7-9 CASSAGGRKYF TGTGCCAGCAGCGCCGGCGGCCGGAAGTACTTC
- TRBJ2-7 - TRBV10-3 CAISESGNEQYF TGTGCCATCAGTGAGTCGGGCAACGAGCAGTACTTC
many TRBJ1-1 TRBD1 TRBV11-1 CASSVTGTGGLTPTEAFF TGTGCCAGCAGCGTAACCGGGACAGGGGGTTTGACACCCACTGAAGCTTTCTTT
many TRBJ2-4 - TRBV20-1 CSARVRHRPPKNIQYF TGCAGTGCTAGAGTCAGACATCGACCTCCCAAAAACATTCAGTACTTC
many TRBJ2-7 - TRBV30 CAWSPQTTGDEQYF TGTGCCTGGAGCCCCCAGACAACGGGCGACGAGCAGTACTTC
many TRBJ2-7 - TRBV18 CASSSRWLGEQYF TGTGCCAGCTCATCGCGTTGGTTGGGGGAGCAGTACTTC
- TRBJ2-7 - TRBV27 CASSSAGVHEQYF TGTGCCAGCAGTTCTGCAGGGGTCCACGAGCAGTACTTC
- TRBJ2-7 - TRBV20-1 CSATDDSYEQYF TGCAGTGCTACGGACGACTCCTACGAGCAGTACTTC